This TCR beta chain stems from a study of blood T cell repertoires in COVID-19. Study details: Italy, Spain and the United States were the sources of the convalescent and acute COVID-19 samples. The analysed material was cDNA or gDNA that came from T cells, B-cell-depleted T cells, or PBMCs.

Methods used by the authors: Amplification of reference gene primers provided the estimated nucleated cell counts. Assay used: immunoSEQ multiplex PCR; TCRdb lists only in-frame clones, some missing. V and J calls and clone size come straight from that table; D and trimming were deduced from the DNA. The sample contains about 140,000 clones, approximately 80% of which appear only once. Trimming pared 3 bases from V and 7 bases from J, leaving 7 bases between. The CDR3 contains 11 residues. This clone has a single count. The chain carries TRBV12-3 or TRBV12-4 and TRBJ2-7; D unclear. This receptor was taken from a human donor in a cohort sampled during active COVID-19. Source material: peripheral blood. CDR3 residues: CASSFPREQYF. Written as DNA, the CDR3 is TGTGCCAGCAGTTTTCCCCGGGAGCAGTACTTC.